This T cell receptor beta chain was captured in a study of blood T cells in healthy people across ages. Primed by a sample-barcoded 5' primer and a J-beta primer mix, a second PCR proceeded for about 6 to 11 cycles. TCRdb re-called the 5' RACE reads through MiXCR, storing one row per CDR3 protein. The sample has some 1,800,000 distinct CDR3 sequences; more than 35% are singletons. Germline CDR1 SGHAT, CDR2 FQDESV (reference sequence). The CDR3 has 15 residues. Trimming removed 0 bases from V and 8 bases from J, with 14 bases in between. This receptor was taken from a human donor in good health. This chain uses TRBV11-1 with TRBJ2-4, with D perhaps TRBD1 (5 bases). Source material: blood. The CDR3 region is CASSLAAGYLDIQYF. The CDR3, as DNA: TGTGCCAGCAGCTTAGCGGCAGGGTATCTAGACATTCAGTACTTC. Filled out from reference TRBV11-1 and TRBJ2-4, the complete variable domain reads EAEVAQSPRYKITEKSQAVAFWCDPISGHATLYWYRQILGQGPELLVQFQDESVVDDSQLPKDRFSAERLKGVDSTLKIQPAELGDSAMYLCASSLAAGYLDIQYFGAGTRLSVL.